A selection of T cell receptor beta chains follows, all from one sample in a study of T cell repertoires in cytomegalovirus infection. TCRdb processed the reads anew with MiXCR; each CDR3 protein has one entry. Here the sample spans 100,000 to 120,000 distinct CDR3 sequences, under 35% being singletons. Antigens for these TCRs are unknown. The sequences come from CD8+ T cells from cultured PBMCs, collected from culture after CMV antigen stimulation. Every receptor here comes from a human donor in good health (CMV status not recorded). Some clones in this sample may be carry-over from other donors' samples. The CDR3 runs from the conserved cysteine through the conserved F or W. D genes are given only for firm matches. Rows may omit the clone size; those that give it use once, few, many or a size class.

v_gene	d_gene	j_gene	abundance	CDR3aa	CDR3nt
TRBV20-1	.	TRBJ1-2	many	CSARPDRGYTF	TGCAGTGCACGTCCGGATCGAGGCTACACCTTC
TRBV13	.	TRBJ1-2	.	CASSDTYRTVYGYTF	TGTGCCAGCAGCGATACATATAGGACAGTCTATGGCTACACCTTC
TRBV7-6	.	TRBJ2-7	few	CASSPRGAGGAYEQYF	TGTGCCAGCAGCCCCCGAGGCGCCGGCGGCGCCTACGAGCAGTACTTC
TRBV4-1	TRBD2	TRBJ2-7	few	CASSLSTSWSEQYF	TGCGCCAGCAGCCTGTCGACTAGCTGGAGCGAGCAGTACTTC
TRBV4-1	.	TRBJ2-5	.	CASRPWLTLGTQYF	TGCGCCAGCAGACCCTGGCTGACCTTAGGGACCCAGTACTTC
TRBV13	TRBD1	TRBJ2-1	.	CASSGRDSYNEQFF	TGTGCCAGCAGCGGCCGGGACAGCTACAATGAGCAGTTCTTC
TRBV12-5	TRBD1	TRBJ1-2	.	CASGPHTGGKNYGYTF	TGTGCTAGTGGACCTCACACAGGGGGTAAAAACTATGGCTACACCTTC
TRBV2	TRBD1	TRBJ2-3	once	CASSEAGTGSDLNTQYF	TGTGCCAGCAGTGAAGCCGGGACAGGTTCCGATCTGAATACGCAGTATTTT
TRBV27	TRBD1	TRBJ1-5	.	CASSPGPGQGWNQPQHF	TGTGCCAGCAGTCCAGGTCCGGGACAGGGGTGGAATCAGCCCCAGCATTTT
TRBV28	.	TRBJ1-2	few	CASKFSAGRRPHPLYGYTF	TGTGCCAGCAAATTCTCGGCAGGGCGTCGTCCCCACCCTCTCTATGGCTACACCTTC
TRBV7-9	.	TRBJ1-2	.	CASSSRGPSGGFYGYTF	TGTGCCAGCAGCTCCAGAGGGCCCAGCGGGGGGTTCTATGGCTACACCTTC
TRBV20-1	.	TRBJ2-3	.	CSARDRGGWTDTQYF	TGCAGTGCTAGAGATAGGGGGGGCTGGACAGATACGCAGTATTTT
TRBV2	.	TRBJ1-6	few	CASSPGEARTYNSPLHF	TGTGCCAGCAGTCCTGGGGAGGCGAGGACCTATAATTCACCCCTCCACTTT
TRBV7-6	.	TRBJ1-2	few	CASSLAQGTDYGYTF	TGTGCCAGCAGCTTAGCCCAGGGAACGGACTATGGCTACACCTTC
TRBV19	.	TRBJ1-1	.	CASSRLGVDTEAFF	TGTGCCAGTAGTCGCTTAGGAGTAGACACTGAAGCTTTCTTT
TRBV7-3	TRBD1	TRBJ1-1	many	CASSLDRGNTEAFF	TGTGCCAGCAGCTTGGACAGGGGGAACACTGAAGCTTTCTTT
TRBV7-2	TRBD1	TRBJ2-3	few	CASRLGTGSTDTQYF	TGTGCCAGCAGACTCGGGACAGGTAGCACAGATACGCAGTATTTT
TRBV4-2	TRBD2	TRBJ2-7	.	CASSQDGTSGSYEQYF	TGTGCCAGCAGCCAAGATGGGACTAGCGGCTCCTACGAGCAGTACTTC
TRBV4-3	.	TRBJ2-1	.	CASSQEGRTDYNEQFF	TGCGCCAGCAGCCAAGAAGGCCGGACTGACTACAATGAGCAGTTCTTC
TRBV6-1	TRBD2	TRBJ2-1	.	CASSFLSGGPLEQFF	TGTGCCAGCAGTTTCCTTAGCGGGGGCCCTCTTGAGCAGTTCTTC
TRBV6-6	.	TRBJ1-5	.	CASSYGRSNQPQHF	TGTGCCAGCAGTTACGGCAGGAGCAATCAGCCCCAGCATTTT
TRBV7-8	TRBD1	TRBJ1-2	many	CASSLSTGALHGYTF	TGTGCCAGCAGCTTAAGTACAGGGGCTCTACATGGCTACACCTTC
TRBV7-9	.	TRBJ1-5	.	CASSLGWGNQPQHF	TGTGCCAGCAGCTTAGGCTGGGGCAATCAGCCCCAGCATTTT
TRBV20-1	.	TRBJ2-1	many	CSAPRQGNEQFF	TGCAGTGCCCCACGGCAGGGCAATGAGCAGTTCTTC
TRBV12-3/TRBV12-4	.	TRBJ2-1	once	CASGEAGPLYNEQFF	TGTGCCAGCGGCGAGGCCGGTCCCCTCTACAATGAGCAGTTCTTC
TRBV10-2	.	TRBJ1-6	.	CASSESSRNSPLHF	TGCGCCAGCAGTGAGAGCAGCCGGAATTCACCCCTCCACTTT
TRBV5-1	.	TRBJ1-6	.	CASTNGEGDSPLHF	TGCGCCAGCACTAACGGCGAGGGGGATTCACCCCTCCACTTT
TRBV7-6	.	TRBJ2-2	.	CASSLSGDTGELFF	TGTGCCAGCAGCCTCTCAGGGGACACCGGGGAGCTGTTTTTT
TRBV7-2	TRBD1	TRBJ2-7	few	CASSVEDRVSYEQYF	TGTGCCAGCAGCGTAGAGGACAGGGTCTCCTACGAGCAGTACTTC
TRBV2	TRBD1	TRBJ1-5	.	CASSELTGAAARQPQHF	TGTGCCAGCAGTGAATTGACAGGGGCGGCCGCAAGGCAGCCCCAGCATTTT
TRBV5-1	.	TRBJ1-3	.	CASSEPPGNTIYF	TGCGCCAGCAGCGAACCGCCTGGGAACACCATATATTTT
TRBV10-3	TRBD1	TRBJ1-5	.	CAISESLLGQGSAGNQPQHF	TGTGCCATCAGTGAGTCGCTGCTTGGACAGGGGAGTGCAGGCAATCAGCCCCAGCATTTT
TRBV20-1	.	TRBJ2-7	.	CSADDRSLPYEQYF	TGCAGTGCTGACGACAGGTCCTTACCCTACGAGCAGTACTTC
TRBV12-3/TRBV12-4	TRBD2	TRBJ2-2	.	CASRLAAGGNTGELFF	TGTGCCAGCAGGCTGGCTGCGGGGGGGAACACCGGGGAGCTGTTTTTT
TRBV24-1	.	TRBJ2-1	.	CAVGRVYNEQFF	TGTGCCGTAGGCAGGGTGTACAATGAGCAGTTCTTC
TRBV27	.	TRBJ2-2	.	CASSLSPFLSHELFF	TGTGCCAGCAGTTTAAGTCCATTCCTCTCCCATGAGCTGTTTTTT
TRBV5-1	.	TRBJ1-2	many	CASSHETGIYGYGYTF	TGCGCCAGCAGCCACGAAACAGGGATTTACGGCTATGGCTACACCTTC
TRBV13	TRBD1	TRBJ1-1	once	CASTFTGGRNTEAFF	TGTGCCAGCACTTTTACAGGGGGCAGGAACACTGAAGCTTTCTTT
TRBV6-5	TRBD2	TRBJ2-7	once	CASSYSSGGLYEQYF	TGTGCCAGCAGTTACTCCAGCGGGGGCCTCTACGAGCAGTACTTC
TRBV19	.	TRBJ2-1	.	CASSIEPGRGSNEQFF	TGTGCCAGTAGTATCGAGCCGGGCAGAGGTAGCAATGAGCAGTTCTTC
TRBV20-1	TRBD2	TRBJ2-5	.	CSVPSGGVKGTQETQYF	TGCAGTGTCCCCAGCGGGGGGGTCAAAGGAACTCAAGAGACCCAGTACTTC
TRBV7-8	TRBD1	TRBJ2-3	many	CASSFRDRETDTQYF	TGTGCCAGCAGCTTCCGGGACAGGGAGACAGATACGCAGTATTTT
TRBV7-8	.	TRBJ2-3	.	CARSALGSRVTDTQYF	TGTGCCCGCAGCGCTTTAGGATCAAGGGTCACAGATACGCAGTATTTT
TRBV29-1	.	TRBJ2-1	.	CSVGVGVGPEAGNEQFF	TGCAGCGTTGGGGTGGGGGTAGGACCTGAGGCGGGCAATGAGCAGTTCTTC
TRBV27	TRBD1	TRBJ1-2	.	CASSPGQAYYGYTF	TGTGCCAGCAGTCCAGGACAGGCTTACTATGGCTACACCTTC
TRBV9	.	TRBJ2-7	many	CASSVGPELWVEQYF	TGTGCCAGCAGCGTAGGACCAGAGCTTTGGGTCGAGCAGTACTTC
TRBV6-1	.	TRBJ2-1	.	CASSQTGFGYNEQFF	TGTGCCAGCAGCCAAACAGGGTTTGGCTACAATGAGCAGTTCTTC
TRBV14	.	TRBJ2-7	.	CASSHTAGLSSYEQYF	TGTGCCAGCAGCCACACTGCGGGGCTGAGCTCCTACGAGCAGTACTTC